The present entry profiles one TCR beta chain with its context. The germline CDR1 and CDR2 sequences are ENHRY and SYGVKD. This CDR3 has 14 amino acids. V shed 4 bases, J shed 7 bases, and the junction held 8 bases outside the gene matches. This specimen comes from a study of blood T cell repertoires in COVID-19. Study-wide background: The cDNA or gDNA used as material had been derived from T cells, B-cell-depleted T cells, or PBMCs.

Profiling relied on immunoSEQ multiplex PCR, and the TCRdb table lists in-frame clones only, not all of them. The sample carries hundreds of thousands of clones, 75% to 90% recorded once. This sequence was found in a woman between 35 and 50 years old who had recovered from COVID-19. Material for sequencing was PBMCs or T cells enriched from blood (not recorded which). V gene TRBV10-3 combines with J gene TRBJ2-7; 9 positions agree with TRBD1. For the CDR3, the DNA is TGTGCCATCAGTGCGGGACAGGGACGAGGAGAGCAGTACTTC. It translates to CAISAGQGRGEQYF.